Here is one T cell receptor (beta chain) with its context. The antigen it binds to is not known. No base quality information exists; no much larger clone differs at one position. The cohort consisted of hundreds of healthy bone marrow donors. All cohort members were sampled while nominally healthy, although unrecorded immune exposures were likely present. The donor was CMV seropositive and belonged to the group of about 290 seropositive cohort members. Every donor gave a peripheral blood sample, and the peripheral blood mononuclear cells from that sample were used for TCR beta sequencing. The Qiagen DNeasy Blood Extraction Kit was used to extract genomic DNA from the blood cell samples. The sample originates from a study of cytomegalovirus exposure and HLA in healthy donors (dated by TCRdb to about 2017). With regard to the full study: In an earlier analysis of several hundred of the donors, 276 Gb of sequence data and 120 million or so unique TCR beta sequences from about 180 million T cells were reported. Donor age, sex, ethnicity and CMV serostatus were collected together with the repertoire data. Besides the first cohort of more than 650 subjects, a separate validation cohort made up of 90 to 150 different subjects was used. Across 300 to 500 genotyped donors of the cohort, an average of about 200,000 unique TCR beta nucleotide sequences per donor were sequenced, and roughly 20% of those sequences were non-productive. To study patterns of TCR occurrence, a later analysis re-analyzed previously published TCR beta repertoires from several hundred donors and added high-resolution HLA genotyping. HLA typing covered class I and class II loci at four-digit resolution. To predict cytomegalovirus infection status, the study combined high-throughput TCR immunosequencing, statistical association of individual TCRs with disease status, and machine learning. Using immunosequencing, the study profiled T cell repertoires from fewer than 850 subjects and related those repertoires to cytomegalovirus serostatus. Because of strong linkage in the cohort, five DR-DQ haplotypes were treated as single units for association and clustering. Every discovery cohort repertoire had been produced on one sequencing platform. The study was designed to test whether signatures of past pathogen exposure could be identified by cataloging public T cell receptors. Among the approximately 430 genotyped donors, around 81% belonged to the genetic ancestry cluster associated with self-reported Caucasian donors. An earlier analysis of 450 to 750 of the donors used high-throughput TCR beta sequencing to judge whether each TCR beta V gene segment behaved as functional or pseudogenic. The later analysis used no new phenotypic data to find candidate immune exposures, relying instead on TCR beta sequences and their occurrence across donors. Genome-wide SNP genotypes for about 65% of the 666 donors were used in a later genetic analysis, which treated that subset as a discovery cohort. An early release covering over 500 HLA-typed donors comprised approximately 290 gigabases of sequencing data and 85 million or so unique TCR sequences. Typing coverage varied by locus: roughly 629-640 donors for A, B, C, DRB1 and DQB1; 500 to 550 for DQA1; 606 for DPA1; approximately 470 for DPB1.

On the study overall, not on this receptor specifically: This cohort had only TCR beta chains sequenced, and the lack of alpha or paired-chain data limited which features could be detected. According to the authors, the approach could potentially be generalized to other disease states and immunological phenotypes. A later analysis found that TCR association rates varied across HLA loci, with DRB1 alleles showing the most associated TCRs and HLA-C alleles the fewest. An association between a missense DCLRE1C variant and V-gene and J-gene trimming of TCR beta chains was found in a later genetic analysis and replicated in an independent cohort. A few of the identified cytomegalovirus-associated TCR beta chains were confirmed in vitro to be specific for cytomegalovirus antigens. The study gave a list of more than 150 TCR beta chains associated with cytomegalovirus. In a later analysis, most CMV-associated TCR beta chains were found to appear HLA-restricted, with HLA associations seemingly driven largely by CMV exposure. A further reported finding was that TCR beta sequences accurately predicted the HLA-A and HLA-B alleles for most subjects in the first cohort. In a later analysis, several top co-occurrence clusters were reported to appear linked to parvovirus B19, influenza, CMV and Epstein-Barr virus. A cluster of highly shared sequence variants was judged likely to be a technical artifact of the sequencing pipeline. Because counts were too low, around 17 rarely observed V segments, including chromosome 9 orphons, were left out of the earlier analysis of 587 of the donors. Compared with the roughly 710-donor mean, donors in an Asian-associated ancestry cluster had fewer N-insertions in productive TCRs, according to a later genetic analysis. The classifier was reported to diagnose cytomegalovirus status with high specificity and sensitivity in both the original and validation cohorts. At a false discovery rate of 0.05, a later analysis linked some 18,000 TCR beta sequences to specific HLA alleles. In an earlier analysis of some 540 of the donors, most TCR beta V segments appeared in productive rearrangements about 87% or about 30% of the time, broadly matching IMGT annotations. Linkage disequilibrium might explain the correlated functional status among segregating V segments, but an unknown experimental factor could not be excluded. Strong co-occurrence of HLA alleles, especially DR and DQ, made assigning TCR associations to individual alleles difficult. In a later analysis, HLA-associated TCR beta chains showed more clonal expansion and lower generation probabilities than non-associated chains that were equally common. Sequencing depth was assumed to be roughly uniform across donors in the presence/absence analyses, though that assumption may not hold. Because HLA typing was missing for some donors at each locus, association tests included only the typed subset. The only immune exposure information available for the cohort was CMV serostatus. Most TCR sequences were seen in very few donors, while some public TCRs were found in many individuals.

The method was the immunoSEQ multiplex PCR assay. The multiplex PCR relied on a mix of 60 forward primers for TCR Vbeta segments and 13 reverse primers for TCR Jbeta segments. The CDR3 region of rearranged TCR beta genes was amplified from genomic DNA with a multiplex PCR assay. Amplified TCR beta libraries were sequenced as 87-base-pair reads on the Illumina HiSeq System. Per the authors' processing: A later analysis tallied roughly 78 million unique TCR beta chains across the 610 or so repertoires, and 10 million to 11 million of those chains were shared by two or more donors. A nearest-neighbor algorithm error-corrected the raw reads and collapsed the reads into unique sequences, merging closely related sequences to remove PCR and sequencing errors. Alignment of CDR3 sequences to IMGT reference sequences was used to assign V, D and J gene segments. For a sequence to be retained, a match of at least six nucleotides to both a V gene segment and a J gene segment was required. Rearrangements were classified as productive when the CDR3 lacked stop codons and remained in frame with V and J, and all other rearrangements were classified as non-productive. CDR3 was defined according to IMGT convention as the region running from the second conserved V-encoded cysteine to the conserved J-encoded phenylalanine. Sequences without an unambiguous match to a single V gene segment were excluded from the earlier analysis of a few hundred of the donors. An earlier analysis of several hundred of the donors called V segments functional above 56.7% productive rearrangements and segregating when the between-donor standard deviation exceeded 5%. A statistical classification framework was developed to diagnose cytomegalovirus status using the catalog of TCR beta chain sequences. A later analysis assigned V and J genes by comparing TCR nucleotide sequences with IMGT/GENE-DB human TR gene sequences. In a later analysis, CDR3 sequences and most-parsimonious VDJ recombination scenarios were assigned using the TCRdist pipeline. In a later analysis, each TCR beta chain was defined by its CDR3 amino acid sequence together with its V-gene family, and reads lacking a unique V-gene family were excluded. In a later analysis, 450 to 600 highly shared, low-generation-probability nucleotide sequences were removed to address suspected cross-contamination and a sequencing artifact. For each public chain, a later analysis derived a clonal expansion index from normalized ranks of inferred template counts within each repertoire. A later analysis computed generation probabilities with a VDJ recombination model fitted to out-of-frame rearrangements, and checked the results against IGoR. Hypergeometric tests were used in a later analysis to score TCR-TCR, TCR-HLA and TCR-CMV co-occurrence, with a repertoire-size bias correction applied to the TCR pairs. In a later analysis, false discovery rates were estimated by permuting HLA or CMV assignments 20 times. A later analysis grouped co-occurring TCRs with DBSCAN, adding TCRdist sequence similarity when clustering within HLA-allele-positive subsets. Repertoires with fewer than 30,000 or more than 120,000 public chains, plus five repertoires with anomalous nucleotide sharing, were excluded from co-occurrence clustering. TCRdb re-hosts the immuneACCESS table, in-frame sequences only. Its copies lack some clones; in the studies checked, an unresolved V gene accounts for under half of them, and the cause for the rest is not known. That table is the source of V, J and clone size, and D and trimming were worked out from the DNA. Recorded for this sample are over 50,000 clones; roughly 90% of them occurred a single time. The top ten clonotypes cover about 1.4% of the sample.

The source is a man aged 25-45 years in good health and CMV-seropositive. Sample: PBMCs.

The CDR3 is CASSWALSGGSYEQYF. DNA sequence: TGTGCCAGCAGCTGGGCCTTAAGCGGGGGTTCCTACGAGCAGTACTTC. This chain joins TRBV5-6 to TRBJ2-7; 8 junctional bases match TRBD2. V lost 3 bases and J lost 1 base, and the count of bases not matched to a germline gene is 9. Per the germline V gene, SGHDT is the CDR1 and YYEEEE is the CDR2. Reading from cysteine to phenylalanine, the CDR3 counts 16 amino acids. The retained sequence is limited to the CDR3, 48 bases, with the frame set at the first base.